This T cell receptor (beta chain) stems from a study of cytomegalovirus exposure and HLA in healthy donors. Study-wide findings and caveats: Investigators reported approximately 170 TCR beta chains as tied to cytomegalovirus. An observed cluster of highly shared sequence variants was recorded as a likely sequencing artifact.

The PCR used 60 Vbeta and 13 Jbeta primers. The table came from immunoSEQ multiplex PCR; TCRdb's copy has only in-frame clones and leaves some out. Of over 150,000 clones detected, about three quarters appear once; the ten largest clones hold roughly 1.4%. As concerns this clone: The target antigen is unknown.

All the people who gave samples were healthy bone marrow donors. In germline, CDR1 is LNHNV, CDR2 YYDKDF (reference sequence). The ends were cut back, 0 bases at V and 0 bases at J, with 9 bases in the middle. The CDR3 contains 15 residues. This sequence was found in a woman under 40 in good health and CMV-seropositive. The chain joins TRBV15 to TRBJ2-7; D perhaps matches TRBD2 (5 bases). Material: PBMCs. The DNA for the CDR3 is TGTGCCACCAGCAGAGATGCGGACTTCTCCTACGAGCAGTACTTC. Amino acid sequence: CATSRDADFSYEQYF.